This T cell receptor (beta chain) was sequenced during a study of blood T cells in healthy people across ages. Study summary: About one barcoded TCR beta cDNA was captured per two T cells. Study-level results: Age brought a roughly linear fall in TCR beta diversity measured per million T cells. Unsorted PBMCs prevented conclusive naive versus antigen-experienced comparison.

Then a second PCR, running about 7 to 11 cycles, was carried out with a sample-barcoded 5' primer and a J-beta primer mix. In TCRdb, the 5' RACE reads were re-called with MiXCR into one record per CDR3 protein. Here the sample spans roughly 800,000 distinct CDR3 sequences, about 55% being singletons. For this clonotype: Its antigen is unidentified.

The donors, healthy Caucasians from Russia, were aged about 6 to 95. V gave up 0 bases and J gave up 5 bases; unmatched junction bases: 10. CDR3 length equals 16 residues. Germline-derived CDR1 and CDR2 are SGDLS and YYNGEE. The TCR originated in a man at least 80 years old in good health. This chain uses TRBV9 with TRBJ2-5; 7 bases align to TRBD2. Sequencing was carried out using blood. Here the CDR3 reads CASSVEASGGVETQYF. CDR3 bases: TGTGCCAGCAGCGTAGAGGCTAGCGGAGGGGTGGAGACCCAGTACTTC.